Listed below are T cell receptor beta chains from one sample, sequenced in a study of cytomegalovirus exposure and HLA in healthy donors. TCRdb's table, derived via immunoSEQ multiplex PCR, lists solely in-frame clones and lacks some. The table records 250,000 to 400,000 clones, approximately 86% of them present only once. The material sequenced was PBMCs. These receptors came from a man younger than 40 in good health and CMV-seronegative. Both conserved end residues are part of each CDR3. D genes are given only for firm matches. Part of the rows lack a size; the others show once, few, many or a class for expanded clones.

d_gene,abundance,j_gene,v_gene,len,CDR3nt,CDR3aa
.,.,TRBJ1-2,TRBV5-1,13,TGCGCCAGCAGCTTGAAGCAGGGTACTGGCTACACCTTC,CASSLKQGTGYTF
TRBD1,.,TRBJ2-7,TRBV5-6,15,TGTGCCAGCAGCTCCTCCGACAGGGGGGCCTACGAGCAGTACTTC,CASSSSDRGAYEQYF
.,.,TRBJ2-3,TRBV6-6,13,TGTGCCAGCAGACTAACTAGGGCAGATACGCAGTATTTT,CASRLTRADTQYF
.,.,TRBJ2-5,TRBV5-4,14,TGTGCCAGCAGCCCGGCAGGGGAGCCAGAGACCCAGTACTTC,CASSPAGEPETQYF
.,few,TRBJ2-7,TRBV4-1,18,TGCGCCAGCAGTAAGAACCTGGCAGGGAGGCCGGATTCCTACGAGCAGTACTTC,CASSKNLAGRPDSYEQYF
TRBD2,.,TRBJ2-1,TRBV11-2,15,TGTGCCAGCAGCCCCTTCCTAGCGGGGGTGGATGAGCAGTTCTTC,CASSPFLAGVDEQFF
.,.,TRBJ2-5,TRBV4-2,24,TGTGCCAGCAGCCAACTTCGGGGGATCTCATCATCGGATCGTAGAACTCGGGGAAAAGAGACCCAGTACTTC,CASSQLRGISSSDRRTRGKETQYF
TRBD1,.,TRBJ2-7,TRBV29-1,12,TGCAGCGTTTCCCAGGGGGCGGGCGAGCAGTACTTC,CSVSQGAGEQYF
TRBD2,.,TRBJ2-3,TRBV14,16,TGTGCCAGCAGCCCACTAGCGGGGGGTAGCGCAGATACGCAGTATTTT,CASSPLAGGSADTQYF
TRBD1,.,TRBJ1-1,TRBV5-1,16,TGCGCCAGCAGCTTGGGGACAGGGGGCTTTAGCACTGAAGCTTTCTTT,CASSLGTGGFSTEAFF
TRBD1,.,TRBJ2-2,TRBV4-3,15,TGCGCCAGCACCTCAGACAGGGCCGGCACCGGGGAGCTGTTTTTT,CASTSDRAGTGELFF
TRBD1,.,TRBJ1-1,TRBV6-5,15,TGTGCCAGCAGTTACACCGACAGGGTAGGCACTGAAGCTTTCTTT,CASSYTDRVGTEAFF
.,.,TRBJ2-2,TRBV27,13,TGTGCCAGCAGTCCTTCGCGCGCCGGGGAGCTGTTTTTT,CASSPSRAGELFF
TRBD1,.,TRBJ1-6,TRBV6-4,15,TGTGCCAGCAGTGACTCGAGCAGGGGGAATTCACCCCTCCACTTT,CASSDSSRGNSPLHF
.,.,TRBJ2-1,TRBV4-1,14,TGCGCCAGCAGCCCCTGGGCTTCTACGAATGAGCAGTTCTTC,CASSPWASTNEQFF
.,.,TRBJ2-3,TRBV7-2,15,TGTGCCAGCAACCAACTAGCCTCCTGGGTGGATACGCAGTATTTT,CASNQLASWVDTQYF
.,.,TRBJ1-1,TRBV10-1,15,TGCGCCAGCAGTGAGCGGCGCGGGGCAGTCACTGAAGCTTTCTTT,CASSERRGAVTEAFF
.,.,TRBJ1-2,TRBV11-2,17,TGTGCCAGCAGCTTAGATCGCAGGGTCGGAACTAACTATGGCTATACCTTC,CASSLDRRVGTNYGYTF
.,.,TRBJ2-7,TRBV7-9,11,TGTGCCAGCACCTCGGCCTACGAGCAGTACTTC,CASTSAYEQYF
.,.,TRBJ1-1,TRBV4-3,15,TGCGCCAGCAGCCAAGATTCACAGTCGAACACTGAAGCTTTCTTT,CASSQDSQSNTEAFF
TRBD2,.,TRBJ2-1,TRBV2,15,TGTGCCAGCAGCCTAGCGGGGGGCGAGTATAATGAGCAGTTCTTC,CASSLAGGEYNEQFF
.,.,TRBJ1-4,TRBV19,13,TGTGCCAGTAGTGTCTTGCAGGGGGAAAAACTGTTTTTT,CASSVLQGEKLFF
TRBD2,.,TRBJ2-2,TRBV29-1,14,TGCAGCGTTGGACTAGCGGGGAGATTCGGGGAGCTGTTTTTT,CSVGLAGRFGELFF
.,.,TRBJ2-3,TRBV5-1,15,TGCGCCAGCAGCTTGTTTCGGGGGGCCACAGATACGCAGTATTTT,CASSLFRGATDTQYF
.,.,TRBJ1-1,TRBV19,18,TGTGCCAGTAGTACCGGCCTGTGGGAGCCACAAATGAACACTGAAGCTTTCTTT,CASSTGLWEPQMNTEAFF
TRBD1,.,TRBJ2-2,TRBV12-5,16,TGTGCTAGTGGTTTGGGCCAGGGGGCGCGAACCGGGGAGCTGTTTTTT,CASGLGQGARTGELFF
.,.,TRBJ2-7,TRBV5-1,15,TGCGCCAGCAGTTTTACCGGGACTCGTCCCTACGAGCAGTACTTC,CASSFTGTRPYEQYF
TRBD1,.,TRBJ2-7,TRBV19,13,TGTGCCAGTAGTAGGGACAGTGCCTACGAGCAGTACTTC,CASSRDSAYEQYF
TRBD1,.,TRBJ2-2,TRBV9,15,TGTGCCAGCAGCCTGGACAGGGCGAACACCGGGGAGCTGTTTTTT,CASSLDRANTGELFF